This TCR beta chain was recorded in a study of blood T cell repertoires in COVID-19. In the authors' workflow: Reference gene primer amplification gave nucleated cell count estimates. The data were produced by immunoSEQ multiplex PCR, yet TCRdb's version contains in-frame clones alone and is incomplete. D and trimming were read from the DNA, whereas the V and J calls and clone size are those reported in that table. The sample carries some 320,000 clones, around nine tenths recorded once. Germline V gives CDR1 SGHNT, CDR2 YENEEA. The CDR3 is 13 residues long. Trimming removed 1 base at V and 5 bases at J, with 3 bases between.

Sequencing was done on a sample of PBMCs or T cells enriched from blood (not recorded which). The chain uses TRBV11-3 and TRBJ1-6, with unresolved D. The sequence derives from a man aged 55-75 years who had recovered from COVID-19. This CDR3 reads CASSLGDNSPLHF. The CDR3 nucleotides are TGTGCCAGCAGCTTAGGCGATAATTCACCCCTCCACTTT.